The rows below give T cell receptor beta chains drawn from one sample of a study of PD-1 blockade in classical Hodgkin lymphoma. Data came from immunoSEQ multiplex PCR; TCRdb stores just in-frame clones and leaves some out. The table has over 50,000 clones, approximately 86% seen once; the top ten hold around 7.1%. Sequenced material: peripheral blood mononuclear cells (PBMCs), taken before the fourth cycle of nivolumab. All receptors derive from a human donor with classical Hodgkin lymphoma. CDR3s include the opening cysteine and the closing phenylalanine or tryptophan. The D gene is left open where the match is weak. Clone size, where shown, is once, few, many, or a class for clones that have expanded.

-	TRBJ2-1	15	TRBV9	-	TGTGCCAGCAGCGCTAGCGTCCCGAGTTACAATGAGCAGTTCTTC	CASSASVPSYNEQFF
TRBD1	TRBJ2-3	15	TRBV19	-	TGTGCCAGTAGTATTGAGACAGGGATCACAGATACGCAGTATTTT	CASSIETGITDTQYF
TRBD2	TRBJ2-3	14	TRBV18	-	TGTGCCAGCTCACCAGTAGCGGGGGCAGATACGCAGTATTTT	CASSPVAGADTQYF
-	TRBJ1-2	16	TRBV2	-	TGTGCCAGCAGTGATCGGGGGGTTGGCGGTTTAGGCGGCTACACCTTC	CASSDRGVGGLGGYTF
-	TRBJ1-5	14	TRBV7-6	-	TGTGCCAGCAGCTTAGAGGGGGGTCGTGGGCCCCAGCATTTT	CASSLEGGRGPQHF
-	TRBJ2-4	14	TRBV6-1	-	TGTGCCAGCAGCGACACTGTAGCCAAAAACATTCAGTACTTC	CASSDTVAKNIQYF
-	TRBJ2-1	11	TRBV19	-	TGTGCCACCCTAGCCTACAATGAGCAGTTCTTC	CATLAYNEQFF
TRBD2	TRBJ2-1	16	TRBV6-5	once	TGTGCCAGCAGTTCTAGCGGGAGGTCCTCCTACAATGAGCAGTTCTTC	CASSSSGRSSYNEQFF
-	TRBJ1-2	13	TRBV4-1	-	TGCGCCAGCAGCCAACCCCAGGAGGCTGGCTACACCTTC	CASSQPQEAGYTF
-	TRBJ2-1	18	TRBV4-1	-	TGCGCCAGCAGCACCCGACCCGGGAACAAGAGCTCCTACAATGAGCAGTTCTTC	CASSTRPGNKSSYNEQFF
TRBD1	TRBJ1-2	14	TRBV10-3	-	TGTGCCGCCAAAGGGACAGGGGGTAACTATGGCTACACCTTC	CAAKGTGGNYGYTF
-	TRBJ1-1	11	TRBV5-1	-	TGCGCCAGCTCGATTGGGACTGAAGCTTTCTTT	CASSIGTEAFF